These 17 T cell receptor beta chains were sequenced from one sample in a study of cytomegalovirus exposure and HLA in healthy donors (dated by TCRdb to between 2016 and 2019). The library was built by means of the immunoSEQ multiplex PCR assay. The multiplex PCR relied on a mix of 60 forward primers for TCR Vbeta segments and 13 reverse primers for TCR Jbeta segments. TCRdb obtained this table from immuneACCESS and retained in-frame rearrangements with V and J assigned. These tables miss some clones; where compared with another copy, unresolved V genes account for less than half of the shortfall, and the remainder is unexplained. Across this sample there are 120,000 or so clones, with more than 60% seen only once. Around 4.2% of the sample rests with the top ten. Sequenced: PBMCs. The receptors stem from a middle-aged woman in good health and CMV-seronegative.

Here the CDR3 DNA reads TGTGCCATCAGTGCGAGCGGTACAGATACGCAGTATTTT. This codes for CAISASGTDTQYF. This rearrangement joins TRBV10-3 to TRBJ2-3, with TRBD2 as a possible D gene (5 bases). V was pared by 4 bases and J by 3 bases, with 8 bases between. The CDR3 runs to 13 residues. Germline V CDR1 and CDR2: ENHRY, SYGVKD.

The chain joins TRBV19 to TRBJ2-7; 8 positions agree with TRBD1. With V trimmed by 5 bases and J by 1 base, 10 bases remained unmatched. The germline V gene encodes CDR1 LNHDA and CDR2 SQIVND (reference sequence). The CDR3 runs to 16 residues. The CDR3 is CASSSRPGQDSYEQYF. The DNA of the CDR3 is TGTGCCAGTAGTTCTAGACCGGGACAGGATTCCTACGAGCAGTACTTC.

As DNA, the CDR3 is TGTGCCAGCAGCTTGGCGGGAATGCAGTTCTTC. Encoded protein: CASSLAGMQFF. The chain carries TRBV13 and TRBJ2-1, with D possibly matching TRBD2 (6 bases). Looked up from germline, CDR1 is PRHDT and CDR2 is FYEKMQ (reference sequence). The CDR3 loop spans 11 amino acids. Trimming pared 3 bases from V and 12 bases from J, leaving 9 bases between.

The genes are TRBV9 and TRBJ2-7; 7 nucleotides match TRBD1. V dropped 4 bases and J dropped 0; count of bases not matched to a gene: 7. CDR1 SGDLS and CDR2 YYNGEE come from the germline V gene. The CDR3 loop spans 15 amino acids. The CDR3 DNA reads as TGTGCCAGCAGCTCAGGGGGAACAAGCTCCTACGAGCAGTACTTC. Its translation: CASSSGGTSSYEQYF. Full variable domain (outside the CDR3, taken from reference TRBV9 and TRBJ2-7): DSGVTQTPKHLITATGQRVTLRCSPRSGDLSVYWYQQSLDQGLQFLIQYYNGEERAKGNILERFSAQQFPDLHSELNLSSLELGDSALYFCASSSGGTSSYEQYFGPGTRLTVT.

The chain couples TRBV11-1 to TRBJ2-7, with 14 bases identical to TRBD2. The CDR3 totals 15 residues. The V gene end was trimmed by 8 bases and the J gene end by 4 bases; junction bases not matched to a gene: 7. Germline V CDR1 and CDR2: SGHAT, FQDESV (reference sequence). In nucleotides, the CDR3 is TGTGCCAGCGGAAGGACTAGCGGGAGGTGGTACGAGCAGTACTTC. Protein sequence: CASGRTSGRWYEQYF.

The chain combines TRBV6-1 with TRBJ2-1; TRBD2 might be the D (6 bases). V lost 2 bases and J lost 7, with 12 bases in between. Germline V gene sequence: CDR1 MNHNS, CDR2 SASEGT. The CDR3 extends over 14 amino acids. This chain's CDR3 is CASSEHPGGNEQFF. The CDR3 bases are TGTGCCAGCAGTGAACACCCTGGGGGGAATGAGCAGTTCTTC.

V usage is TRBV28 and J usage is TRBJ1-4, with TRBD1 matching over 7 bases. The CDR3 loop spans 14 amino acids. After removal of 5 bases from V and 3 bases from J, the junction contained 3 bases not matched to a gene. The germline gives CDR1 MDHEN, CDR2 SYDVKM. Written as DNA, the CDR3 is TGTGCCAGCAGTACCGGGACAGCTAATGAAAAACTGTTTTTT. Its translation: CASSTGTANEKLFF. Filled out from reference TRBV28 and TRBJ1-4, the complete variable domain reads DVKVTQSSRYLVKRTGEKVFLECVQDMDHENMFWYRQDPGLGLRLIYFSYDVKMKEKGDIPEGYSVSREKKERFSLILESASTNQTSMYLCASSTGTANEKLFFGSGTQLSVL.

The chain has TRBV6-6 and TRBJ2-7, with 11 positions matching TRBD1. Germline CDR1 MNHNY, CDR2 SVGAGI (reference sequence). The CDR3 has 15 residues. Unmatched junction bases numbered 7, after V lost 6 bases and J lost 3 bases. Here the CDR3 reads CASSPGTGGHYEQYF. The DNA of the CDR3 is TGTGCCAGCAGCCCCGGGACAGGGGGGCACTACGAGCAGTACTTC.

The CDR3 DNA reads TGCGCCAGCAGCTTGAGGACAGACACAAACACTGAAGCTTTCTTT. Protein: CASSLRTDTNTEAFF. The chain has TRBV5-1 and TRBJ1-1; a weak D match, TRBD1 (6 bases). The V end was cut by 1 base, the J end by 2 bases, with 12 bases between. The CDR3 consists of 15 residues. The V gene's germline CDR1 is SGHRS and CDR2 YFSETQ.

The CDR3 DNA reads TGTGCCAGCAACTCTGCAGGGACACACACCGGGGAGCTGTTTTTT. Its translation: CASNSAGTHTGELFF. The chain uses TRBV5-4 and TRBJ2-2; D is possibly TRBD1 (6 bases). The CDR3 sequence is 15 residues long. Trimming removed 6 bases from V and 3 bases from J, with 15 bases in between. Germline-derived CDR1 and CDR2 are SGHNT and YYREEE (reference sequence).

The CDR3 protein is CAISARQGGKVNTGELFF. The CDR3 region has the DNA TGTGCCATCAGTGCAAGACAGGGTGGGAAGGTGAACACCGGGGAGCTGTTTTTT. The chain links TRBV10-3 to TRBJ2-2; TRBD1 agrees at 7 bases. The trim removed 4 bases at V and 1 base at J, leaving 12 bases unmatched. This CDR3 comprises 18 residues. Germline assignment: CDR1 ENHRY and CDR2 SYGVKD.

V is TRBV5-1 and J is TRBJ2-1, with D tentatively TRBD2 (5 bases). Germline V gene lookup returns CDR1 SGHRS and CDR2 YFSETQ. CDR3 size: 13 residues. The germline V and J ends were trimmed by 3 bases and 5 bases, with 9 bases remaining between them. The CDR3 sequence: CASSSGLNNEQFF. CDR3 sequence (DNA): TGCGCCAGCAGCTCCGGACTGAACAATGAGCAGTTCTTC.

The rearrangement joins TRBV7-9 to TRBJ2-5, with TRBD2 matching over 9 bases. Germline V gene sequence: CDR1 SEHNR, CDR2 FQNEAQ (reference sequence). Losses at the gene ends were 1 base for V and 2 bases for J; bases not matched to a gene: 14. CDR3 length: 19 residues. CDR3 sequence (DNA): TGTGCCAGCAGCTTAGGACGCCTAGCGGGGCCAAAATTACAAGAGACCCAGTACTTC. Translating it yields CASSLGRLAGPKLQETQYF.

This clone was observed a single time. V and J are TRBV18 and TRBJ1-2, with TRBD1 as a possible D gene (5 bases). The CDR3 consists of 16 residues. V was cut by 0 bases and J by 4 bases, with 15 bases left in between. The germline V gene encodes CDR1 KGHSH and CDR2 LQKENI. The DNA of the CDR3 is TGTGCCAGCTCACCACCGTCCAGGGCGTCCGTCTATGGCTACACCTTC. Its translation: CASSPPSRASVYGYTF.

The CDR3 DNA reads TGCGCCAGCAGCTCGGGACAGGGGGAGCTTGGCTACACCTTC. It specifies CASSSGQGELGYTF. This sequence joins TRBV5-1 and TRBJ1-2; 11 nucleotides agree with TRBD1. The CDR3 has 14 residues. The V gene's germline CDR1 is SGHRS and CDR2 YFSETQ. Trimming cost V 3 bases and J 7 bases; bases outside gene matches: 5.

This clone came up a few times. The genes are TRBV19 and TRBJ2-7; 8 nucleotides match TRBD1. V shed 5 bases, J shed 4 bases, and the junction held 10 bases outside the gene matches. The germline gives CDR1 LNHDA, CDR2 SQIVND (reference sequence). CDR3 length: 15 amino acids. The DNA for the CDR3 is TGTGCCAGTAGTCCCCCGACTCAGGGGGCGTACGAGCAGTACTTC. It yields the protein CASSPPTQGAYEQYF.

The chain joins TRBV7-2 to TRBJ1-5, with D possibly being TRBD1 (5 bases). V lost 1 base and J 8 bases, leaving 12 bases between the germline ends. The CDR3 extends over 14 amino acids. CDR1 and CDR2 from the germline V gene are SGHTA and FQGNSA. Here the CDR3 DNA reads TGTGCCAGCAGCTTAGGCGGGGGGGGTAAGCCCCAGCATTTT. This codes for CASSLGGGGKPQHF. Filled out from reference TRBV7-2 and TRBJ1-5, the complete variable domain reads GAGVSQSPSNKVTEKGKDVELRCDPISGHTALYWYRQSLGQGLEFLIYFQGNSAPDKSGLPSDRFSAERTGGSVSTLTIQRTQQEDSAVYLCASSLGGGGKPQHFGDGTRLSIL.